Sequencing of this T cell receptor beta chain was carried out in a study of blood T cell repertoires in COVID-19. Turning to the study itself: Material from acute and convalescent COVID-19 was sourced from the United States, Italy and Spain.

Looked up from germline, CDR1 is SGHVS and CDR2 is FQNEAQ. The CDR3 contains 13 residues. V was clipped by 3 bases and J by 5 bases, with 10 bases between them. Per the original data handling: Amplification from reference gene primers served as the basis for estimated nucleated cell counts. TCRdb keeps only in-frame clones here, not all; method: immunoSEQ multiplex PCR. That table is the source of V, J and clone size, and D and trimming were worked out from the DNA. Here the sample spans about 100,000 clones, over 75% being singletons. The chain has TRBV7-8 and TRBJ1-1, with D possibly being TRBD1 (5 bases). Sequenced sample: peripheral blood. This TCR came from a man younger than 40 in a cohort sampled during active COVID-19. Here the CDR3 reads CASSFGQGTEAFF. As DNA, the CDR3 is TGTGCCAGCAGCTTCGGGCAGGGAACTGAAGCTTTCTTT.